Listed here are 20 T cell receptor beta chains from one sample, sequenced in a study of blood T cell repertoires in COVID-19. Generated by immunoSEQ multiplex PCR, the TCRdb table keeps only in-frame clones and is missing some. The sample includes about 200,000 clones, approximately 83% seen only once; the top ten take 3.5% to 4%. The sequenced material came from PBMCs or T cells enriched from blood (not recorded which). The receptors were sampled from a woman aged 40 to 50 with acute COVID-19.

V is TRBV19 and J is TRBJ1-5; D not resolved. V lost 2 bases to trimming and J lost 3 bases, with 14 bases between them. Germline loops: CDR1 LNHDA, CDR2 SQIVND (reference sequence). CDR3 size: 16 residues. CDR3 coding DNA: TGTGCCAGTAGTATATATGCCAGCACAGACAATCAGCCCCAGCATTTT. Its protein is CASSIYASTDNQPQHF.

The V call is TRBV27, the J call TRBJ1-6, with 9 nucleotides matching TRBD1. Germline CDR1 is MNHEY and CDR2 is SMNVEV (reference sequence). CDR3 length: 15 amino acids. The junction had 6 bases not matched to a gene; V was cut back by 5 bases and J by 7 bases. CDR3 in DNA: TGTGCCAGCAGTCTCTGGGGACAGGGCAATTCACCCCTCCACTTT. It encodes CASSLWGQGNSPLHF.

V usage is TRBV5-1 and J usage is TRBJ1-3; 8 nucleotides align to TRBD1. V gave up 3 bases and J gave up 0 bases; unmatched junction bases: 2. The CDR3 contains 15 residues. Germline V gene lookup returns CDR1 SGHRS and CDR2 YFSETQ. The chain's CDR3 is CASSYDRGSGNTIYF. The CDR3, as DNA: TGCGCCAGCAGCTATGACAGGGGCTCTGGAAACACCATATATTTT.

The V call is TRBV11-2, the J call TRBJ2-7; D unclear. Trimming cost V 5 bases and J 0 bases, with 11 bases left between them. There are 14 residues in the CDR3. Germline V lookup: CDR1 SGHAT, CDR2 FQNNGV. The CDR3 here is CASSPPGSSYEQYF. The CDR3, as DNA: TGTGCCAGCAGCCCCCCCGGGTCCTCCTACGAGCAGTACTTC.

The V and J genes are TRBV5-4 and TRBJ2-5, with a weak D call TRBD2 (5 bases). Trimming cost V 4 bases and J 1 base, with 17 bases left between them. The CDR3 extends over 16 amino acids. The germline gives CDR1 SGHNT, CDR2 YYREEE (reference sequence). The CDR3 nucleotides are TGTGCCAGCAGCGGACCCAAAGGGAGTCCCCAAGAGACCCAGTACTTC. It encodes CASSGPKGSPQETQYF.

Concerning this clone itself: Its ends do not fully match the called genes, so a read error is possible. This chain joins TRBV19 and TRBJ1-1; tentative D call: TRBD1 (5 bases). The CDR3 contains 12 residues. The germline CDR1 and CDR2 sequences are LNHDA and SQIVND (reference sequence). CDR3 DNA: TGTGCCAGTAGAATAGGGGCCACTGAAGCTTTCTTT. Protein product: CASRIGATEAFF.

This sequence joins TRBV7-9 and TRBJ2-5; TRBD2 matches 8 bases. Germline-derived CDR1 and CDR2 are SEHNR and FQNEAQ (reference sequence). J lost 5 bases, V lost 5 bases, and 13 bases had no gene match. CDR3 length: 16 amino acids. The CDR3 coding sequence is TGTGCCAGCAGCAACCCCAGCGGGAGACGGGGGGAGACCCAGTACTTC. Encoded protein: CASSNPSGRRGETQYF.

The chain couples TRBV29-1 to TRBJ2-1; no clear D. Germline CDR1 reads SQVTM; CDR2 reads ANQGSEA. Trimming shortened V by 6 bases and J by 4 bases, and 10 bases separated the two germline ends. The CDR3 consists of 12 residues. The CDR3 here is CSVPTRYNEQFF. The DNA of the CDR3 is TGCAGCGTCCCCACACGATACAATGAGCAGTTCTTC.

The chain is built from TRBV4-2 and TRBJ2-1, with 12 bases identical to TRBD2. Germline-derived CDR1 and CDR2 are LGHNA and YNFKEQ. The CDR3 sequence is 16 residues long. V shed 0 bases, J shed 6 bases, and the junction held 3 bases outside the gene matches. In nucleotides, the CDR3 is TGTGCCAGCAGCCAAGATCTAGCGGGAGGGCCCAATGAGCAGTTCTTC. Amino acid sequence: CASSQDLAGGPNEQFF.

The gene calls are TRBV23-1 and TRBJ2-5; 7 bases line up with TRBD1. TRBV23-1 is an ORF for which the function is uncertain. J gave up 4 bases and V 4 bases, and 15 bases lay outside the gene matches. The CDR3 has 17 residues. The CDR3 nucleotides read TGCGCCAGCAGTCGTGAAACAGGGGCCACCCGGTTAGAGACCCAGTACTTC. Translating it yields CASSRETGATRLETQYF.

The CDR3 nucleotides read TGCGCCAGCGCCCCCGGGGAGGGGAACACCATATATTTT. Residues: CASAPGEGNTIYF. The chain uses TRBV5-1 and TRBJ1-3, with a tentative D call TRBD1 (5 bases). V lost 7 bases and J 7 bases, leaving 15 bases between the germline ends. Germline V gene data show CDR1 as SGHRS and CDR2 as YFSETQ. The CDR3 has 13 residues.

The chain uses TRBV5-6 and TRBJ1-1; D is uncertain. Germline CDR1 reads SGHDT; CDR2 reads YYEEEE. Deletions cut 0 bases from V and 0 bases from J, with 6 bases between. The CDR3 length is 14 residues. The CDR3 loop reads CASSLGGVNTEAFF. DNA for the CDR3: TGTGCCAGCAGCTTGGGGGGAGTGAACACTGAAGCTTTCTTT.

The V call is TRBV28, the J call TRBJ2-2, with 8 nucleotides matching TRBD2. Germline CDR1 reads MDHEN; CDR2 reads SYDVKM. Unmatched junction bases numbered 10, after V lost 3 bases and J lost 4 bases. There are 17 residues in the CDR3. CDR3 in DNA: TGTGCCAGCAGTTTCGGGAGTAGCGGGACATTCACCGGGGAGCTGTTTTTT. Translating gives CASSFGSSGTFTGELFF.

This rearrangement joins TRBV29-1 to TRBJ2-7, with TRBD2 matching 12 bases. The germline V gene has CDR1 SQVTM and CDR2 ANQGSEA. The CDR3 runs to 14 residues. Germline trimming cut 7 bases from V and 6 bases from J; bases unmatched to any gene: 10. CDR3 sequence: CSAASRLAGVEQYF. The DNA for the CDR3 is TGCAGCGCCGCCTCCCGACTAGCGGGAGTCGAGCAGTACTTC.

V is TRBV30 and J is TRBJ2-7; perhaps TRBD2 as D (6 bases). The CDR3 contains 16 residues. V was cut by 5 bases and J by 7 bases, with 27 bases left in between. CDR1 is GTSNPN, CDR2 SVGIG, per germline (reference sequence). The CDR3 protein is CAWGPRQRAGSGEQYF. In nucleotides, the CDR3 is TGTGCCTGGGGACCTCGCCAGCGGGCTGGGTCGGGAGAGCAGTACTTC.

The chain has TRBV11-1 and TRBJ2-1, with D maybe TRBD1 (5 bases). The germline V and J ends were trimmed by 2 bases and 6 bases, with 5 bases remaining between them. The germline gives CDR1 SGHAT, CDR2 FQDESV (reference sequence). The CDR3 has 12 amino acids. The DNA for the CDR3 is TGTGCCAGCAGCTTAACAGGCAATGAGCAGTTCTTC. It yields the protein CASSLTGNEQFF.

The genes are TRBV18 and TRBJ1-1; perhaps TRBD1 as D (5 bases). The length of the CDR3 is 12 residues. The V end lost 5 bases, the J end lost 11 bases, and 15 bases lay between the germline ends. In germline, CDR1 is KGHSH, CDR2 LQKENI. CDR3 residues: CASSDQGLRAFF. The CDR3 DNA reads TGTGCCAGCTCAGACCAGGGACTGAGGGCTTTCTTT.

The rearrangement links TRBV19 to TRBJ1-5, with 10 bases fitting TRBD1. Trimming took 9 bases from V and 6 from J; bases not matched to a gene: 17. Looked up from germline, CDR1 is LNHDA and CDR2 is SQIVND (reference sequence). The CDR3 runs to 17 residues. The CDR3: CASARDRGLSGSQPQHF. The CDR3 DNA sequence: TGTGCCAGCGCCCGGGACAGGGGTCTCTCGGGGAGTCAGCCCCAGCATTTT.

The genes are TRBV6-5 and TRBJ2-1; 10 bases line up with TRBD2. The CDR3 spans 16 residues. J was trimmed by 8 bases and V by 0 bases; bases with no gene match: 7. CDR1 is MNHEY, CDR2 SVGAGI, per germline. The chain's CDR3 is CASSYSSSGRMDEQFF. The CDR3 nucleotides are TGTGCCAGCAGTTACTCAAGTAGCGGGAGGATGGATGAGCAGTTCTTC.

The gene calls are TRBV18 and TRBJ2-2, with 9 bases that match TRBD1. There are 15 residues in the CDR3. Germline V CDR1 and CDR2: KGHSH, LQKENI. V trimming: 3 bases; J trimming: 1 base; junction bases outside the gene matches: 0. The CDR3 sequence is CASSPGQGNTGELFF. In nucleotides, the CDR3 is TGTGCCAGCTCACCGGGACAGGGGAACACCGGGGAGCTGTTTTTT.